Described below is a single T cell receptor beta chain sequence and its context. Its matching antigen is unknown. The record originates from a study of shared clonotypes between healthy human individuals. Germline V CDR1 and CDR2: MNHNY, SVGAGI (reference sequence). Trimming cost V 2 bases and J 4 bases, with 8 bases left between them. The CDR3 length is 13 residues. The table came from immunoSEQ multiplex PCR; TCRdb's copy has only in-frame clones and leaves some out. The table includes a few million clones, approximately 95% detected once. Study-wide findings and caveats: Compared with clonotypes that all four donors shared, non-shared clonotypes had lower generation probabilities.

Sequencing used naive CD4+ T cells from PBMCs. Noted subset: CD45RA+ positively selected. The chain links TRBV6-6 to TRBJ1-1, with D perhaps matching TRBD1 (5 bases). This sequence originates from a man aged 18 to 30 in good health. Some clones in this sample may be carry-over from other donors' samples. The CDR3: CASSYDSATEAFF. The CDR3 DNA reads TGTGCCAGCAGTTACGACAGTGCCACTGAAGCTTTCTTT.